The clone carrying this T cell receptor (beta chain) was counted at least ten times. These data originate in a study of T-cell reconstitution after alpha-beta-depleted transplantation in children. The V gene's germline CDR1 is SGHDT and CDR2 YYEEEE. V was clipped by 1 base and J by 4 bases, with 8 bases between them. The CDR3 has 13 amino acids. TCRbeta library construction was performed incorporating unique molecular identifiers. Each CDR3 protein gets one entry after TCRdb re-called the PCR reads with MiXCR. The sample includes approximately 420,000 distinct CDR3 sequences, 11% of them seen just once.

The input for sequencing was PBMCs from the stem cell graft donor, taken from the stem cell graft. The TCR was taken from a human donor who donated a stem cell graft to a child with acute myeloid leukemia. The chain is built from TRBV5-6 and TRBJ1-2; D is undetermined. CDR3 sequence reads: CASSLNGLYGYTF. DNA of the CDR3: TGTGCCAGCAGCTTGAACGGCCTCTATGGCTACACCTTC.